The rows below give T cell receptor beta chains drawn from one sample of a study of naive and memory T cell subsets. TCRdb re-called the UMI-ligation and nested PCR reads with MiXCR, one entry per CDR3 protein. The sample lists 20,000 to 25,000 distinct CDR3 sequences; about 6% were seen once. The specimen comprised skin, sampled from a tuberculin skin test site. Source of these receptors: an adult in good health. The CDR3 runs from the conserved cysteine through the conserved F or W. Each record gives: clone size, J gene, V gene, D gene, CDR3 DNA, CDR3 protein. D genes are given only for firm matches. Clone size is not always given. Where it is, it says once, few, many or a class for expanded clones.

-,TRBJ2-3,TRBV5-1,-,TGCGCCAGCAGTATAACGATCGGGACAAGGACAGATACGCAGTATTTT,CASSITIGTRTDTQYF
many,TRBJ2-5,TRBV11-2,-,TGTGCCAGCAGCTTAACTAGCAGCCAAGAGACCCAGTACTTC,CASSLTSSQETQYF
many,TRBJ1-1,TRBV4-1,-,TGCGCCAGCAGCCAAGATCGGTCGTCTGGCCTCAGGGTACCTTTCTTT,CASSQDRSSGLRVPFF
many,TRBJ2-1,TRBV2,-,TGTGCCAGCGGGGTTAGAGGGATGAGGTCCTACAATGAGCAGTTCTTC,CASGVRGMRSYNEQFF
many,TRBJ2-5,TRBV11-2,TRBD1,TGTGCCAGCAGCTTGATCAGGGGGCGAGAGACCCAGTACTTC,CASSLIRGRETQYF
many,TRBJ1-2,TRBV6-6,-,TGTGCCAGCAGGCCGAGCGGGCGCGATGGCTACACCTTC,CASRPSGRDGYTF
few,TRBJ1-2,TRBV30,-,TGTGCCTGGCTCGAGGGAGTGGGCGGCTACACCTTC,CAWLEGVGGYTF
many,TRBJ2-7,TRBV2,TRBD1,TGTGCCAGCAGTGAAGCGCTTCCGGGACAGGACTTC,CASSEALPGQDF
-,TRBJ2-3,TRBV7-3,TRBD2,TGTGCCAGCAGCCCCACCGGGACTAACGGGAGGGCCCGGACGCAGTATTTT,CASSPTGTNGRARTQYF
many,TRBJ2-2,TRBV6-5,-,TGTGCCAGCAGTTATAGTCGACGGACTAACACCGGGGAGCTGTTTTTT,CASSYSRRTNTGELFF
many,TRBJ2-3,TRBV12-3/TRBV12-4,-,TGTGCCAGCAGTTTGACCTTTAGCACAGATACGCAGTATTTT,CASSLTFSTDTQYF
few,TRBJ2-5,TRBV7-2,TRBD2,TGTGCCAGCAGCTTAGGGACTAGCAGGTCGGAGACCCAGTACTTC,CASSLGTSRSETQYF
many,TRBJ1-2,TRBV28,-,TGTGCCAGCAGTCGAGACAGGATGGATGGCTACACCTTC,CASSRDRMDGYTF
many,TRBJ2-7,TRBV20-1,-,TGCAGTGCTACTCAGGGTAGGGGATACTACGAGCAGTACTTC,CSATQGRGYYEQYF
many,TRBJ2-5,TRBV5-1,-,TGCGCCAGCAGCTTCCAGACGTACCAAGAGACCCAGTACTTC,CASSFQTYQETQYF
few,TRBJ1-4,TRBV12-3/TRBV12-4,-,TGTGCCAGCAGTGCCCGGACCGAATGGAGAGAAAAACTGTTTTTT,CASSARTEWREKLFF
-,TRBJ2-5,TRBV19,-,TGTGCCAGTAGTAGCAGGGACCAAGAGACCCAGTACTTC,CASSSRDQETQYF
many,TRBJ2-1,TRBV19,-,TGTGCCAGTAGTCAACTCCTCTACAATGAGCAGTTCTTC,CASSQLLYNEQFF
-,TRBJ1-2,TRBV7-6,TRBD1,TGTGCCAGCAGCGCATTGGGACAGTCAAACTATGGCTACACCTTC,CASSALGQSNYGYTF
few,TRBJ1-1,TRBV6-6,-,TGTGCCAGCAGTTATGCGGGGACGGAGAAGGAAGCTTTCTTT,CASSYAGTEKEAFF
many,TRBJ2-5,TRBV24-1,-,TGTGCCACCAGTGATTATCAGGGGTTACAAGAGACCCAGTACTTC,CATSDYQGLQETQYF
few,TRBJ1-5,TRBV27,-,TGTGCCAGCAGTCCCCGACCCGAGAGCAATCAGCCCCAGCATTTT,CASSPRPESNQPQHF
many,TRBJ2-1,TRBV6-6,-,TGTGCCAGCAGCCCGATAGGGAGCTCCTACAATGAGCAGTTCTTC,CASSPIGSSYNEQFF
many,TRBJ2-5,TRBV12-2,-,TGTGCAAGTCGCTTAGCGCGCATCTCCGAGGGGCTAGGCCACCCAGAGATGTCAGAGACCCAGTACTTC,CASRLARISEGLGHPEMSETQYF
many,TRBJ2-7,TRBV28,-,TGTGCCAGCAGTTTCCCCCTAAGGGTTGGATCCGAGCAGTACTTC,CASSFPLRVGSEQYF
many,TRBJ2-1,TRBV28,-,TGTGCCAGCAGTTCGGGACTGCTCAATGAGCAGTTCTTC,CASSSGLLNEQFF
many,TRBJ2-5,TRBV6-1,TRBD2,TGTGCCAGCGCCAAGGGAGGGAAAGAGACCCAGTACTTC,CASAKGGKETQYF
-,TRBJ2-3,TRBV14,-,TGTGCCAGCAGCCAAACCCGGAACACAGATACGCAGTATTTT,CASSQTRNTDTQYF
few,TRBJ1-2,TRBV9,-,TGTGCCAGCAGCCTACGAGGGTACTATGGCTACACCTTC,CASSLRGYYGYTF
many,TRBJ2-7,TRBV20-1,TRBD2,TGCAGTGCTAGCTGGCTAGCGGGAGCCAACGAGCAGTACTTC,CSASWLAGANEQYF
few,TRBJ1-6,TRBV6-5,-,TGTGCCAGCACCGCTCATTCAGGGGTTTCACCCCTCCACTTT,CASTAHSGVSPLHF
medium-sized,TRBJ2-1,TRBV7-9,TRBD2,TGTGCCAGCAGCTTTCCGGGACTAGTCTACAATGAGCAGTTCTTC,CASSFPGLVYNEQFF
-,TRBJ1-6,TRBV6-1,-,TGTGCCAGCAGTGAAGCGAAGGGGAGTAATTCACCCCTCCACTTT,CASSEAKGSNSPLHF
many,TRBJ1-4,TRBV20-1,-,TGCAGTGCCCGCCTCGCAGGCAGGGATGAAAAACTGTTTTTT,CSARLAGRDEKLFF
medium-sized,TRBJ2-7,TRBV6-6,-,TGTGCCAGCACTCCAGTCGGGTCGTGGGACGAGCAGTACTTC,CASTPVGSWDEQYF
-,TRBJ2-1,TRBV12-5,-,TGTGCTAGTGGCAACCGAAACAATGAGCAGTTCTTC,CASGNRNNEQFF
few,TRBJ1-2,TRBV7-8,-,TGTGCCAGCAGCTGGGACGGACACGTCTATGGCTACACCTTC,CASSWDGHVYGYTF
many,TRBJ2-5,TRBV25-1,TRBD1,TGTGCCAGCAGTGACCGTGAAATGACAGGGTACCAAGAGACCCAGTACTTC,CASSDREMTGYQETQYF